Reported below is one T cell receptor beta chain. The antigen remains unidentified. These data belong to a study of identical twins. A universal primer site came from template switching; cDNA carried unique molecular identifiers. MiXCR, applied by TCRdb to the 5' RACE reads, yields one record per CDR3 protein. Here the sample spans some 500,000 distinct CDR3 sequences, around 14% being singletons. Broader study findings: Abundant cord blood beta clonotypes carried fewer insertions; memory repertoires showed none.

V was pared by 5 bases and J by 9 bases, with 18 bases of the junction left unmatched. Per germline, CDR1 MNHEY and CDR2 SMNVEV (reference sequence). This CDR3 is 16 amino acids long. The same data also went into a second study, on yellow fever vaccine responses in identical twins. That report adds: Twins' T cell vaccine responses reportedly looked partly convergent, partly personalized.

Specimen: CD4+ T cells sorted from blood. The receptor was isolated from a woman between 18 and 29 years old in good health. V and J are TRBV27 and TRBJ1-1; TRBD1 matches 7 bases. The CDR3: CASSTRVGTAKIKAFF. CDR3 sequence (DNA): TGTGCCAGCAGTACCCGAGTCGGGACAGCGAAAATAAAAGCTTTCTTT.